A single sample gave rise to the 20 T cell receptor beta chains below, sequenced in a study of T cell repertoires in cytomegalovirus infection (dated by TCRdb to between 2018 and 2021). Per the publication, the treatment or condition label means: in vitro stimulation with specific CMV peptide epitopes to enrich CMV-specific T cells. Sequencing took place on an Illumina HiSeq 1500. TCRdb reprocessing: public reads trimmed at Q25 with fastp, clones called with MiXCR, in-frame beta chains kept. Each record represents a unique CDR3 protein, reported with the most common genes and DNA among its rows. The sample table contains approximately 1,000,000 distinct CDR3 sequences; only one count was recorded for around 32% of them. The ten most abundant clones make up over 12% of the sample. Their antigens are not known. Here the sequenced sample was cultured CD8+ T cells from PBMCs, taken from culture after CMV antigen stimulation. All receptors come from a human donor in good health (CMV status not recorded). Some clones in this sample may be carry-over from other donors' samples.

The chain joins TRBV5-4 to TRBJ2-1; maybe TRBD2 (6 bases). Trimming left V 6 bases short and J 7 bases short, with 17 bases between. The germline gives CDR1 SGHNT, CDR2 YYREEE (reference sequence). This CDR3 comprises 14 residues. CDR3 DNA sequence: TGTGCCAGCACCCCGTACGGCGCGGGGAATGAGCAGTTCTTC. Translation gives CASTPYGAGNEQFF.

This chain joins TRBV12-3 or TRBV12-4 and TRBJ2-3, with D maybe TRBD1 (6 bases). The CDR3 sequence is 13 residues long. Trimming took off 4 bases at V and 4 bases at J, with 9 bases between the two ends. The CDR3 sequence: CASSSDRPDTQYF. The CDR3 coding sequence is TGTGCCAGCAGTTCGGACAGACCAGATACGCAGTATTTT.

About this clonotype: A much larger clone sits a single nucleotide away, making a read error possible. This rearrangement joins TRBV7-8 to TRBJ1-5, with TRBD1 as a possible D gene (6 bases). CDR1 is SGHVS and CDR2 is FQNEAQ in the germline V gene. The CDR3 extends over 16 amino acids. Here the CDR3 reads CANSLTAPTGYQPQHF. The CDR3 DNA is TGTGCCAACAGCCTTACCGCTCCCACAGGGTATCAGCCCCAGCATTTT.

The CDR3 reads CASSQDGTGVDNEQFF. The DNA for the CDR3 is TGCGCCAGCAGCCAAGACGGGACAGGGGTTGACAATGAGCAGTTCTTC. The genes are TRBV4-3 and TRBJ2-1; the match to TRBD1 covers 10 bases. This CDR3 comprises 16 residues. The J segment lost 5 bases and the V segment lost 0 bases, leaving 4 bases of the junction unmatched. CDR1 is LGHNA, CDR2 YSLEER, per germline.

The chain links TRBV29-1 to TRBJ2-2; 9 nucleotides line up with TRBD1. The CDR3 is 14 amino acids. V lost 6 bases to trimming and J lost 2 bases; unmatched junction nucleotides: 4. CDR1 and CDR2 (germline): SQVTM, ANQGSEA. CDR3 in DNA: TGCAGCGTCTTGGGACAGGGCAACACCGGGGAGCTGTTTTTT. Translating it yields CSVLGQGNTGELFF.

The sample holds many counts of this clonotype. The V gene is TRBV10-1, the J gene TRBJ1-1; D remains unclear. The germline V gene encodes CDR1 WNHNN and CDR2 SYGVQD (reference sequence). V lost 2 bases and J lost 1, with 2 bases in between. The CDR3 spans 12 residues. The DNA of the CDR3 is TGCGCCAGCAGTGAGAAGAACACTGAAGCTTTCTTT. Translating it yields CASSEKNTEAFF.

The V and J genes are TRBV27 and TRBJ2-2, with TRBD1 identical over 8 bases. There are 19 residues in the CDR3. The germline V gene encodes CDR1 MNHEY and CDR2 SMNVEV (reference sequence). The J segment lost 3 bases and the V segment lost 5 bases, leaving 17 bases of the junction unmatched. CDR3 DNA: TGTGCCAGCAGTGGGGACCTTCCGACAGGGGTGGGGTACACCGGGGAGCTGTTTTTT. It is translated as CASSGDLPTGVGYTGELFF.

CDR3 nucleotides: TGTGCCAGCAGTTTCAGGTCCCCGACAGTGAACACTGAAGCTTTCTTT. Protein product: CASSFRSPTVNTEAFF. V and J are TRBV6-1 and TRBJ1-1, with a weak D call TRBD1 (5 bases). The CDR3 length is 16 residues. Trimming removed 5 bases at V and 0 bases at J, with 16 bases between. Per germline, CDR1 MNHNS and CDR2 SASEGT.

This clonotype has at least ten counts. V is TRBV7-2 and J is TRBJ2-5; perhaps TRBD1 as D (6 bases). This CDR3 spans 16 amino acids. Germline CDR1 is SGHTA and CDR2 is FQGNSA. V shed 7 bases and J shed 5 bases, with 23 bases lying between them. Written as DNA, the CDR3 is TGTGCCAGCATGCAAACCGGGACACTCCCAGCCGAGACCCAGTACTTC. Protein: CASMQTGTLPAETQYF.

This clonotype was picked up many times. DNA for the CDR3: TGTGCCAGCACCATCTCAGGGGGTGGGAAAAATCAGCCCCAGCATTTT. This gives the protein CASTISGGGKNQPQHF. The genes are TRBV28 and TRBJ1-5; 7 positions match TRBD1. The CDR3 length is 16 residues. The V gene's germline CDR1 is MDHEN and CDR2 SYDVKM. V lost 7 bases, J lost 4 bases, and 13 bases stayed unmatched.

This clonotype was found a few times. V gene TRBV6-5 combines with J gene TRBJ2-3; D may be TRBD1 (7 bases). The CDR3 extends over 19 amino acids. The V end lost 2 bases, the J end lost 2 bases, and 23 bases lay between the germline ends. Germline V gene lookup returns CDR1 MNHEY and CDR2 SVGAGI. The CDR3: CASSYLNPSGGYPTDTQYF. CDR3 in DNA: TGTGCCAGCAGTTACCTAAATCCTTCAGGGGGGTACCCCACAGATACGCAGTATTTT.

Notes on this clonotype: Just one base apart from a much larger clone, this may be a read error. This sequence joins TRBV12-3 or TRBV12-4 and TRBJ1-6, with D unresolved. The CDR3 totals 17 residues. V shed 3 bases and J shed 0 bases, with 12 bases lying between them. The CDR3 loop reads CASSFVLESSYNSPLHF. Written as DNA, the CDR3 is TGTGCCAGCAGTTTTGTCCTGGAGAGCTCCTATAATTCACCCCTCCACTTT.

The chain employs TRBV10-3 and TRBJ1-2; no reliable D call. V was clipped by 6 bases and J by 4 bases, with 6 bases between them. Germline V gene lookup returns CDR1 ENHRY and CDR2 SYGVKD. The CDR3 is made up of 11 amino acids. CDR3 in DNA: TGTGCCATCAGAATTGCCTATGGCTACACCTTC. Its protein product is CAIRIAYGYTF.

The V call is TRBV2, the J call TRBJ2-1; 8 bases map to TRBD2. Trimming removed 5 bases from V and 2 bases from J; junction bases left unmatched: 8. This CDR3 has 16 amino acids. Germline CDR1 and CDR2: SNHLY and FYNNEI. The CDR3 loop reads CASSSFSGAPYNEQFF. The CDR3 nucleotides read TGTGCCAGCAGTTCCTTTAGCGGGGCACCCTACAATGAGCAGTTCTTC.

This chain links TRBV5-6 with TRBJ1-1, with TRBD1 identical over 10 bases. After removal of 4 bases from V and 1 base from J, the junction contained 7 bases not matched to a gene. Germline V gene lookup returns CDR1 SGHDT and CDR2 YYEEEE. The CDR3 is 16 amino acids. The CDR3 protein is CASSPDRGLRNTEAFF. For the CDR3, the DNA is TGTGCCAGCAGCCCCGACAGGGGGCTACGGAACACTGAAGCTTTCTTT.

This clonotype was counted between two and nine times. The CDR3 region is CASGKSTSGASYNEQFF. In DNA, the CDR3 is TGTGCTAGTGGTAAATCGACTAGCGGGGCCTCCTACAATGAGCAGTTCTTC. The chain links TRBV12-5 to TRBJ2-1; TRBD2 matches 11 bases. The CDR3 runs 17 residues. Looked up from germline, CDR1 is LGHNT and CDR2 is FRNRAP. V was clipped by 5 bases and J by 0 bases; unmatched bases: 6.

The chain joins TRBV27 to TRBJ2-5, with 7 bases fitting TRBD2. The ends lost 11 bases at V and 6 bases at J; junction bases unmatched: 15. This CDR3 comprises 14 residues. Germline assignment: CDR1 MNHEY and CDR2 SMNVEV (reference sequence). CDR3 in DNA: TGTGCCTCCAAAGGGGAGGGTAAGGCCAAGACCCAGTACTTC. It encodes CASKGEGKAKTQYF.

This clonotype was observed a handful of times. The rearrangement joins TRBV2 to TRBJ1-1, with D hard to call. The ends were cut back, 8 bases at V and 4 bases at J, with 17 bases in the middle. Germline lookup yields CDR1 SNHLY and CDR2 FYNNEI. The CDR3 is 14 residues long. Here the CDR3 DNA reads TGTGCCAGCTCCCGTCAGGAGTTGATCACTGAAGCTTTCTTT. This encodes CASSRQELITEAFF. The whole variable domain, filled in from reference TRBV2 and TRBJ1-1, reads EPEVTQTPSHQVTQMGQEVILRCVPISNHLYFYWYRQILGQKVEFLVSFYNNEISEKSEIFDDQFSVERPDGSNFTLKIRSTKLEDSAMYFCASSRQELITEAFFGQGTRLTVV.

This clonotype was counted a few times. This chain joins TRBV7-9 and TRBJ2-3; no definite D call. With 5 bases removed from V and 14 bases from J, the gap between germline ends came to 5 bases. The CDR3 sequence is 8 residues long. The germline gives CDR1 SEHNR, CDR2 FQNEAQ (reference sequence). The CDR3 DNA reads TGTGCCAGCAGCCTTATGTATTTT. Protein sequence: CASSLMYF.

The chain recombines TRBV29-1 with TRBJ1-2; no definite D call. The CDR3 length is 15 residues. Deletions cut 5 bases from V and 9 bases from J, with 25 bases between. The germline gives CDR1 SQVTM, CDR2 ANQGSEA. CDR3 coding DNA: TGCAGCGTTCCCCTCGCGGTTCCGCCGGCGGTTAGCTACACCTTC. Amino acids: CSVPLAVPPAVSYTF. The whole variable domain, filled in from reference TRBV29-1 and TRBJ1-2, reads SAVISQKPSRDICQRGTSLTIQCQVDSQVTMMFWYRQQPGQSLTLIATANQGSEATYESGFVIDKFPISRPNLTFSTLTVSNMSPEDSSIYLCSVPLAVPPAVSYTFGSGTRLTVV.